This entry concerns a single TCR beta chain. Its target antigen remains unknown. It has no much larger one-base neighbor in the sample; base qualities were not kept. Its CDR3 holds 14 amino acids, cysteine through phenylalanine. Only the CDR3 DNA stays, 42 bases, in frame from base 1. CDR1 MDHEN and CDR2 SYDVKM are derived from the germline V gene. The V and J ends are trimmed by 2 bases and 4 bases, leaving 11 bases between them. This sample was included in a study of shared T cell receptors in the human thymus (dated by TCRdb to the early 2020s). For context, the study as a whole: The study examined how self-reactive, shared T-cell receptor alpha chains are generated in the human thymus.

The method was the immunoSEQ multiplex PCR assay. TCRdb obtained this table from immuneACCESS and retained in-frame rearrangements with V and J assigned. These tables miss some clones; where compared with another copy, unresolved V genes account for less than half of the shortfall, and the remainder is unexplained. The sample table lists about 610,000 clones, around 87% of them with a count of one. Of the sample, 0.01% falls within the top ten clones. Separately, the same data were catalogued under a study of human thymus T cells. As noted in the second study: Immunologically healthy infants undergoing open corrective cardiac surgery for congenital heart defects in Finland were used as donors. Thymus tissue was collected as surgical resects that were removed during corrective cardiac surgery. V and J gene segment usage appeared biased in both thymic and peripheral blood repertoires. The related research found that thymic TCR repertoires overlapped highly between unrelated individuals. The study used fewer than ten infant thymus samples plus four related peripheral blood samples to characterize TCR alpha and beta repertoires. Donor ages ranged from roughly 6 to 244 days, and the cohort comprised 5 to 7 male and a couple of female infants. Thymocytes were freed from the tissue by mechanical means and kept at -70 degrees C as pellets of 10-30 million cells. A QIAsymphony instrument was used to extract genomic DNA from frozen cell pellets. TCRB and TCRAD loci were amplified from a standardized quantity of quality-controlled genomic DNA using the immunoSEQ multiplex PCR assay. The amplicons spanned the V(D)J region and were long enough to cover the CDR3 and allow V and J genes to be identified. Through the commercial immunoSEQ service, the amplicons were sequenced on an Illumina platform. Primer bias and sequencing errors were corrected as previously described, and TCRAD and TCRB definitions were based on the IMGT database. Analysis of the repertoires was done with immunoSEQ Analyzer 3.0 and VDJTools and included basic statistics, V/J segment usage, diversity estimates, rarefaction and pairwise overlap. Diversity was estimated using the Chao1, ChaoE, Efron-Thisted, Shannon and inverse Simpson indices, and was also estimated on datasets down-sampled to the size of the smallest sample. For repertoire overlap, CDR3 nucleotide sequence, V gene and J gene had to match strictly, and clustering was done by Jaccard-based multidimensional scaling. On average, thymus samples yielded roughly 800,000 unique TCRB clonotypes, whereas blood samples yielded roughly 80,000.

The sequence was collected from a boy under three years old with a congenital heart defect. Donor details come from another sample of the same person, matched by shared clones. The sequenced material came from thymocytes. Rearrangement joined TRBV28 to TRBJ2-5; a weak D assignment points to TRBD1 (5 bases agree). The sequence in DNA is TGTGCCAGCAGTTTACAGACAGCTCGAGAGACCCAGTACTTC. This codes for CASSLQTARETQYF.